These 29 T cell receptor beta chains share one sample of origin, sequenced in a study of blood T cell repertoires in COVID-19. The method was immunoSEQ multiplex PCR; TCRdb's version includes in-frame clones alone and lacks a portion of them. The table has 99,000 or so clones, about 86% seen once. Sequenced: peripheral blood. The origin of the receptors is an older woman in a cohort sampled during active or convalescent COVID-19.

The CDR3 loop is CAWRTANYGYTF. The CDR3 DNA follows: TGTGCCTGGAGGACAGCTAACTATGGCTACACCTTC. The chain is built from TRBV30 and TRBJ1-2; TRBD1 might be the D (5 bases). Germline V gene data show CDR1 as GTSNPN and CDR2 as SVGIG (reference sequence). With 3 bases removed from V and 0 bases from J, the gap between germline ends came to 5 bases. The CDR3 spans 12 residues.

This chain links TRBV5-5 with TRBJ2-3; 15 bases are shared with TRBD2. V was pared by 3 bases and J by 0 bases, with 5 bases of the junction left unmatched. The CDR3 loop spans 18 amino acids. Germline loops: CDR1 SGHKS, CDR2 YYEKEE (reference sequence). CDR3 DNA sequence: TGTGCCAGCAGCTCAGGACTAGCGGGAGGGGATAGCACAGATACGCAGTATTTT. Protein: CASSSGLAGGDSTDTQYF. Complete variable domain (other parts from reference TRBV5-5 and TRBJ2-3): DAGVTQSPTHLIKTRGQQVTLRCSPISGHKSVSWYQQVLGQGPQFIFQYYEKEERGRGNFPDRFSARQFPNYSSELNVNALLLGDSALYLCASSSGLAGGDSTDTQYFGPGTRLTVL.

The rearrangement uses TRBV3-1 (or the pseudogene TRBV3-2) and TRBJ1-1; D unclear. The CDR3 spans 12 residues. Trimming stripped 1 base from V and 6 bases from J, with 6 bases between. The germline gives CDR1 LGHDT, CDR2 YNNKEL (reference sequence). This CDR3 is CASSQVEAEAFF. CDR3 nucleotide sequence: TGTGCCAGCAGCCAAGTGGAGGCTGAAGCTTTCTTT.

V is TRBV18 and J is TRBJ1-5, with TRBD1 matching over 9 bases. Germline V gives CDR1 KGHSH, CDR2 LQKENI. With 4 bases clipped from V and 3 bases from J, the junction kept 7 bases outside the gene matches. The CDR3 contains 16 residues. CDR3: CASSLSGTGNNQPQHF. The CDR3 DNA reads TGTGCCAGCTCACTTTCCGGGACAGGGAACAATCAGCCCCAGCATTTT.

V and J are TRBV27 and TRBJ1-1, with 8 bases lining up with TRBD1. The CDR3 length is 14 residues. The germline V gene encodes CDR1 MNHEY and CDR2 SMNVEV (reference sequence). With 6 bases clipped from V and 6 bases from J, the junction kept 9 bases outside the gene matches. CDR3 sequence: CASRPPGGGPEAFF. The DNA of the CDR3 is TGTGCCAGCAGGCCCCCAGGGGGCGGACCTGAAGCTTTCTTT.

The V gene is TRBV6-2 or TRBV6-3, the J gene TRBJ2-2; 8 bases match TRBD2. This CDR3 has 15 amino acids. V shed 5 bases, J shed 8 bases, and the junction held 10 bases outside the gene matches. Germline V gives CDR1 MNHEY, CDR2 SVGEGT. The DNA for the CDR3 is TGTGCCAGCAGTCCCCCGGGACTAGGTAGGGGGGAGCTGTTTTTT. Amino acids: CASSPPGLGRGELFF.

This rearrangement joins TRBV5-6 to TRBJ2-3, with 10 bases that match TRBD2. The CDR3 length is 16 residues. CDR1 SGHDT and CDR2 YYEEEE come from the germline V gene. Losses at the gene ends were 4 bases for V and 2 bases for J; bases not matched to a gene: 7. CDR3: CASSSQRGGFTDTQYF. DNA of the CDR3: TGTGCCAGCAGCAGTCAGCGGGGGGGTTTCACAGATACGCAGTATTTT.

For the CDR3, the DNA is TGCAGTGCCGAGGCAGTCACTGAAGCTTTCTTT. Encoded protein: CSAEAVTEAFF. The chain uses TRBV20-1 and TRBJ1-1; unclear D gene. CDR3 length: 11 residues. Trimming stripped 6 bases from V and 4 bases from J, with 9 bases between. Germline V gene data show CDR1 as DFQATT and CDR2 as SNEGSKA (reference sequence).

The gene calls are TRBV6-5 and TRBJ2-7; 8 bases map to TRBD1. Germline V CDR1 and CDR2: MNHEY, SVGAGI. Trimming took 0 bases from V and 3 from J; bases not matched to a gene: 4. This CDR3 comprises 15 residues. CDR3 coding DNA: TGTGCCAGCAGTTACTCCAGGACAGGGATCTACGAGCAGTACTTC. Its protein product is CASSYSRTGIYEQYF.

This clone was found once. The chain recombines TRBV20-1 with TRBJ1-2; D might be TRBD1 (5 bases). Per the germline V gene, CDR1 is DFQATT and CDR2 is SNEGSKA (reference sequence). Trimming left V 3 bases short and J 8 bases short, with 13 bases between. The length of the CDR3 is 12 residues. DNA for the CDR3: TGCAGTGCTAGTAGGAGGGGAGAAGGCTACACCTTC. It yields the protein CSASRRGEGYTF.

In its sample, this clone was seen a few times. The chain uses TRBV19 and TRBJ1-6; D is perhaps TRBD1 (5 bases). The CDR3 totals 15 residues. The V end was cut by 1 base, the J end by 7 bases, with 11 bases between. Germline CDR1 and CDR2: LNHDA and SQIVND (reference sequence). The CDR3 DNA is TGTGCCAGTAGTATAGGGGGCAGGACCAATTCACCCCTCCACTTT. Its translation is CASSIGGRTNSPLHF.

The chain couples TRBV19 to TRBJ1-1, with D possibly matching TRBD1 (5 bases). The length of the CDR3 is 16 residues. Germline CDR1 is LNHDA and CDR2 is SQIVND (reference sequence). The V end lost 2 bases, the J end lost 5 bases, and 18 bases lay between the germline ends. CDR3 DNA: TGTGCCAGTAGTATAAGTCCGGCCAGGGCGGGGACTGAAGCTTTCTTT. It translates to CASSISPARAGTEAFF.

The rearrangement uses TRBV27 and TRBJ1-6; D is perhaps TRBD1 (5 bases). Deletions cut 2 bases from V and 7 bases from J, with 9 bases between. The CDR3 totals 14 residues. Germline lookup yields CDR1 MNHEY and CDR2 SMNVEV (reference sequence). The CDR3 loop reads CASSLVTVNSPLHF. CDR3 nucleotides: TGTGCCAGCAGTTTAGTGACAGTAAATTCACCCCTCCACTTT.

V and J are TRBV10-1 and TRBJ1-1, with D possibly matching TRBD1 (5 bases). Trimming shortened V by 3 bases and J by 6 bases, and 11 bases separated the two germline ends. The CDR3 consists of 13 residues. Germline values: CDR1 WNHNN, CDR2 SYGVQD (reference sequence). Written as DNA, the CDR3 is TGCGCCAGCAGTGATGGGGGGATGGCTGAAGCTTTCTTT. Its protein product is CASSDGGMAEAFF.

This chain uses TRBV15 with TRBJ2-2; 9 bases fit TRBD1. Unmatched junction bases numbered 9, after V lost 8 bases and J lost 5 bases. The CDR3 has 15 residues. Germline CDR1 LNHNV, CDR2 YYDKDF (reference sequence). In DNA, the CDR3 is TGTGCCACCGCCGTCCGGACAGGGGAGACCGGGGAGCTGTTTTTT. Translating gives CATAVRTGETGELFF. The variable domain in full, completed from reference TRBV15 and TRBJ2-2, reads DAMVIQNPRYQVTQFGKPVTLSCSQTLNHNVMYWYQQKSSQAPKLLFHYYDKDFNNEADTPDNFQSRRPNTSFCFLDIRSPGLGDTAMYLCATAVRTGETGELFFGEGSRLTVL.

J is TRBJ2-1 and V is TRBV4-1; maybe TRBD1 (5 bases). The CDR3 runs 15 residues. V dropped 0 bases and J dropped 7 bases, with 13 bases sitting between them. Looked up from germline, CDR1 is MGHRA and CDR2 is YSYEKL. CDR3 DNA: TGCGCCAGCAGCCAAGATTCAAGGGGCGAAAATGAGCAGTTCTTC. Amino acid sequence: CASSQDSRGENEQFF.

J is TRBJ1-1 and V is TRBV14; D is uncertain. Germline-derived CDR1 and CDR2 are SGHDN and FVKESK. V was pared by 4 bases and J by 1 base, with 7 bases between. This CDR3 contains 13 residues. CDR3 loop: CASSLTANTEAFF. CDR3 DNA sequence: TGTGCCAGCAGCCTCACAGCGAACACTGAAGCTTTCTTT.

The V gene is TRBV7-9, the J gene TRBJ2-1; perhaps TRBD2 as D (6 bases). The CDR3 contains 15 residues. Between the trimmed V and J ends, which lost 7 bases and 5 bases, there was a span of 18 bases. The germline V gene has CDR1 SEHNR and CDR2 FQNEAQ (reference sequence). The CDR3 protein is CASTLAGQRNNEQFF. As DNA, the CDR3 is TGTGCCAGCACCCTGGCGGGGCAGCGCAACAATGAGCAGTTCTTC.

This clone was recorded only once. The rearrangement joins TRBV5-1 to TRBJ2-7; a weak D match, TRBD2 (6 bases). V was clipped by 0 bases and J by 0 bases, with 13 bases between them. Per the germline V gene, CDR1 is SGHRS and CDR2 is YFSETQ. CDR3 length: 16 amino acids. The CDR3 loop is CASSLGSGLSSYEQYF. The CDR3 coding sequence is TGCGCCAGCAGCTTGGGTTCGGGACTTAGCTCCTACGAGCAGTACTTC.

In DNA form, the CDR3 reads TGCGCCAGCAGCCAAGTTCTTGGTGGTGGACCAGGGGGCTACGAGCAGTACTTC. Amino acids: CASSQVLGGGPGGYEQYF. V and J are TRBV4-1 and TRBJ2-7, with 7 bases aligning to TRBD1. The CDR3 sequence is 18 residues long. The germline V gene has CDR1 MGHRA and CDR2 YSYEKL. The junction had 15 bases not matched to a gene; V was cut back by 1 base and J by 3 bases.

The J gene is TRBJ2-2, the V gene TRBV5-1; D might be TRBD1 (6 bases). The V gene's germline CDR1 is SGHRS and CDR2 YFSETQ. V gave up 3 bases and J gave up 7 bases, with 19 bases separating them. This CDR3 spans 16 amino acids. As DNA, the CDR3 is TGCGCCAGCAGCTGGGGCCGGGGACAAGCAAGCGGGGAGCTGTTTTTT. Translation: CASSWGRGQASGELFF. Filled out from reference TRBV5-1 and TRBJ2-2, the complete variable domain reads KAGVTQTPRYLIKTRGQQVTLSCSPISGHRSVSWYQQTPGQGLQFLFEYFSETQRNKGNFPGRFSGRQFSNSRSEMNVSTLELGDSALYLCASSWGRGQASGELFFGEGSRLTVL.

The V call is TRBV12-3 or TRBV12-4, the J call TRBJ2-2; D is uncertain. Trimming took off 1 base at V and 6 bases at J, with 6 bases between the two ends. This CDR3 has 13 residues. The CDR3 sequence: CASSLDYAGELFF. For the CDR3, the DNA is TGTGCCAGCAGTTTAGACTATGCCGGGGAGCTGTTTTTT.

J is TRBJ2-3 and V is TRBV5-1; 11 nucleotides agree with TRBD2. Germline V gene sequence: CDR1 SGHRS, CDR2 YFSETQ. This CDR3 is built from 16 residues. The V and J ends lost 5 bases and 3 bases, in that order; junction bases with no gene match: 8. This chain's CDR3 is CASRSIAGGRTDTQYF. CDR3 nucleotide sequence: TGCGCCAGCAGATCAATAGCGGGAGGGCGGACAGATACGCAGTATTTT.

This chain connects TRBV7-3 to TRBJ1-1; possibly TRBD1 for D (5 bases). Trimming took 3 bases from V and 2 from J, leaving 13 bases between them. Germline values: CDR1 SGHTA, CDR2 FQGTGA. This CDR3 has 15 amino acids. CDR3 DNA: TGTGCCAGCAGCTTCTCTCAGGGCGATAACACTGAAGCTTTCTTT. The encoded protein is CASSFSQGDNTEAFF. Combining the CDR3 with reference TRBV7-3 and TRBJ1-1 gives the whole variable domain GAGVSQTPSNKVTEKGKYVELRCDPISGHTALYWYRQSLGQGPEFLIYFQGTGAADDSGLPNDRFFAVRPEGSVSTLKIQRTERGDSAVYLCASSFSQGDNTEAFFGQGTRLTVV.

This clone was counted once. The chain has TRBV18 and TRBJ2-4, with 7 bases fitting TRBD2. The germline CDR1 and CDR2 sequences are KGHSH and LQKENI. V shed 3 bases and J 4 bases; nucleotides not matched to a gene: 9. This CDR3 comprises 16 residues. The CDR3 DNA reads as TGTGCCAGCTCACCCCCGGGGGGTTCGGTGAAAAACATTCAGTACTTC. It yields the protein CASSPPGGSVKNIQYF.

The chain links TRBV13 to TRBJ2-2; tentative D call: TRBD1 (5 bases). This CDR3 is 12 amino acids long. The V and J ends lost 6 bases and 14 bases respectively, with 16 bases between them. Germline values: CDR1 PRHDT, CDR2 FYEKMQ (reference sequence). This CDR3 is CASRQTRAPLFF. The CDR3 nucleotides are TGTGCCAGCAGGCAAACCAGGGCCCCACTGTTTTTT.

The rearrangement joins TRBV24-1 to TRBJ2-1; a possible D gene is TRBD2 (5 bases). The V gene's germline CDR1 is KGHDR and CDR2 SFDVKD. This CDR3 has 16 amino acids. V lost 0 bases, J lost 1 base, and 9 bases lay in between. CDR3 nucleotide sequence: TGTGCCACCAGTGATTTGCAGAGCGGTTCCTACAATGAGCAGTTCTTC. Protein sequence: CATSDLQSGSYNEQFF.

The chain uses TRBV2 and TRBJ1-5; D may be TRBD1 (5 bases). This CDR3 spans 15 amino acids. From germline, CDR1 is SNHLY and CDR2 FYNNEI. Trimming stripped 6 bases from V and 2 bases from J, with 14 bases between. The CDR3 region is CASRWGEMGNQPQHF. The CDR3 bases are TGTGCCAGCAGGTGGGGGGAAATGGGCAATCAGCCCCAGCATTTT.

This chain uses TRBV7-8 with TRBJ2-2, with TRBD2 matching 12 bases. This CDR3 has 14 residues. With 1 base clipped from V and 13 bases from J, the junction kept 4 bases outside the gene matches. Germline CDR1 SGHVS, CDR2 FQNEAQ. Written as DNA, the CDR3 is TGTGCCAGCAGCTTAGGGACTAGCGGGGTGGGGCTGTTTTTT. Protein product: CASSLGTSGVGLFF.